The present TCR beta chain was sequenced within a study of T cell changes during pregnancy in multiple sclerosis. Assay used: immunoSEQ multiplex PCR; TCRdb lists only in-frame clones, some missing. The data hold 84,000 or so clones, with about 94% observed a single time. This sequence originates from a female donor with multiple sclerosis, enrolled in a pregnancy study. The material sequenced was peripheral blood, taken in the third trimester of pregnancy.

As DNA, the CDR3 is TGTGCCAGCAGCTTAGTGGGTGGCGGGACTGGCCCCTACGAGCAGTACTTC. Its translation is CASSLVGGGTGPYEQYF. This chain joins TRBV7-8 and TRBJ2-7, with D maybe TRBD2 (6 bases). Germline lookup yields CDR1 SGHVS and CDR2 FQNEAQ. V was cut by 1 base and J by 2 bases, with 18 bases left in between. The CDR3 covers 17 residues. The whole variable domain, filled in from reference TRBV7-8 and TRBJ2-7, reads GAGVSQSPRYKVAKRGQDVALRCDPISGHVSLFWYQQALGQGPEFLTYFQNEAQLDKSGLPSDRFFAERPEGSVSTLKIQRTQQEDSAVYLCASSLVGGGTGPYEQYFGPGTRLTVT.